The present T cell receptor beta chain was sequenced within a study of beta chain features in type 1 diabetes. The CDR3 consists of 16 residues. V lost 1 base and J lost 9; bases outside the gene matches: 9. Germline loops: CDR1 LGHNA, CDR2 YSLEER. cDNA synthesis used the whole RNA isolate, giving expressed TCRB sequences. Produced via immunoSEQ multiplex PCR; TCRdb's table is partial and in-frame only. The data hold more than 300,000 clones, with approximately 8% observed a single time. Sequenced: central memory CD4+ T cells from blood. This sequence joins TRBV4-3 and TRBJ2-1; 10 bases are shared with TRBD1. This receptor was taken from a woman under 30 in good health. In nucleotides, the CDR3 is TGCGCCAGCAGCCAAGGGGCAGGGACAGGGGATACTGAGCAGTTCTTC. Its translation: CASSQGAGTGDTEQFF.